A selection of T cell receptor beta chains follows, all from one sample in a study of cytomegalovirus exposure and HLA in healthy donors. TCRdb's table, derived via immunoSEQ multiplex PCR, lists solely in-frame clones and lacks some. The table records more than 100,000 clones, around 80% of them present only once. Sample: PBMCs. The receptors come from a woman aged 18-35 years in good health and CMV-seronegative. Both conserved end residues are part of each CDR3. D genes are given only for firm matches. A row's size may be missing; if present it is once, few, many or a size class.

clone_size,v_call,j_call,cdr3_length,d_call,cdr3_nt,cdr3_aa
NA,TRBV5-1,TRBJ2-1,15,NA,TGCGCCAGCGCGCGAGAGGGCGTCCCCTACAATGAGCAGTTCTTC,CASAREGVPYNEQFF
few,TRBV19,TRBJ1-2,14,NA,TGTGCCAGTAGTATCGAGGACCCCTCGGGGGGCTACACCTTC,CASSIEDPSGGYTF
NA,TRBV6-1,TRBJ2-7,14,TRBD2,TGTGCCAGCAGTCTAGCGGGAGAGGTAAACGAGCAGTACTTC,CASSLAGEVNEQYF
once,TRBV4-1,TRBJ2-3,14,NA,TGCGCCAGCAGCCAAAATAATCCCACAGATACGCAGTATTTT,CASSQNNPTDTQYF
NA,TRBV9,TRBJ2-3,12,NA,TGTGCCAGCAAGGGGGTTACAGATACGCAGTATTTT,CASKGVTDTQYF
once,TRBV18,TRBJ1-1,15,TRBD1,TGTGCCAGCTCACCACCGGGAGGACAGGGCACTGAAGCTTTCTTT,CASSPPGGQGTEAFF
NA,TRBV5-5,TRBJ2-5,16,TRBD2,TGTGCCAGCAGTTCGAGCGGGAGGGGGCTGGGAGAGACCCAGTACTTC,CASSSSGRGLGETQYF
once,TRBV19,TRBJ2-6,15,NA,TGTGCCAGTAGTATACCCGCTCAGGGGGCCAACGTCCTGACTTTC,CASSIPAQGANVLTF
once,TRBV2,TRBJ1-2,13,TRBD1,TGTGCCAGCCGTTACAGGGGCAACTATGGCTACACCTTC,CASRYRGNYGYTF
NA,TRBV10-3,TRBJ1-1,14,TRBD1,TGTGCCATCACCCGGGACAGGGGGCTCACTGAAGCTTTCTTT,CAITRDRGLTEAFF
NA,TRBV30,TRBJ1-2,10,TRBD1,TGTGCCTCCGGGACAGGGGTATCTACCTTC,CASGTGVSTF
few,TRBV29-1,TRBJ1-1,13,NA,TGCAGCGCCTCAAGCCTACGGAACACTGAAGCTTTCTTT,CSASSLRNTEAFF
NA,TRBV15,TRBJ2-2,16,TRBD2,TGTGCCACCAGCAGAGTAACTAGCGGGACCGGCGGGGAGCTGTTTTTT,CATSRVTSGTGGELFF
NA,TRBV13,TRBJ1-2,16,TRBD1,TGTGCCAGCAGCCGACTAGGAGGGGGCGAGATAGCTGGCTACACCTTC,CASSRLGGGEIAGYTF
NA,TRBV7-7,TRBJ2-2,16,TRBD2,TGTGCCAGCAGCCCCGGACTAGCGGGAGTCACCGGGGAGCTGTTTTTT,CASSPGLAGVTGELFF
NA,TRBV2,TRBJ2-7,13,NA,TGTGCCAGCAGTGAGGCGGAGTCCTACGAGCAGTACTTC,CASSEAESYEQYF
NA,TRBV11-2,TRBJ1-1,13,NA,TGTGCCAGCAGCTTTAGAGCCCGCACTGAAGCTTTCTTT,CASSFRARTEAFF
once,TRBV7-9,TRBJ2-5,15,NA,TGTGCCAGCAGCTTAGGGGACATGTACCAAGAGACCCAGTACTTC,CASSLGDMYQETQYF
NA,TRBV25-1,TRBJ1-2,14,TRBD1,TGTGCCAGCAGTGACCTAACAGGGGGCCGTGGCTACACCTTC,CASSDLTGGRGYTF
NA,TRBV2,TRBJ1-2,15,NA,TGTGCCAGCATGGGCAGGGATGCCGTCCTTGGTGGCTACACCTTC,CASMGRDAVLGGYTF
NA,TRBV30,TRBJ2-7,13,TRBD1,TGTGCCTGGAGTCTGGACAGGGGCTACGAGCAGTACTTC,CAWSLDRGYEQYF
NA,TRBV5-5,TRBJ2-1,14,TRBD2,TGTGCCAGCAGCCCCGGGACTAGCAGTGGTGAGCAGTTCTTC,CASSPGTSSGEQFF
NA,TRBV7-2,TRBJ2-5,17,TRBD1,TGTGCCAGCAGCTTTCCGGGACAGGGGGATGGTCAAGAGACCCAGTACTTC,CASSFPGQGDGQETQYF
NA,TRBV10-2,TRBJ1-2,13,NA,TGCGCCAGCAGTGTGAGGGTCGACTATGGCTACACCTTC,CASSVRVDYGYTF
NA,TRBV6-5,TRBJ1-5,13,NA,TGTGCCAGCAGTTATACTTCCAATCAGCCCCAGCATTTT,CASSYTSNQPQHF
few,TRBV5-4,TRBJ1-2,13,NA,TGTGCCCCCGGGCGGGACGGAGACTATGGCTACACCTTC,CAPGRDGDYGYTF
NA,TRBV4-1,TRBJ2-7,12,NA,TGCGCCAGCAGCCAGGGCGGGTACGAGCAGTACTTC,CASSQGGYEQYF
once,TRBV7-9,TRBJ1-2,14,NA,TGTTCCAGCAGACGGGAGGGGCGGAACTATGGCTACACCTTC,CSSRREGRNYGYTF
NA,TRBV10-3,TRBJ1-1,14,TRBD1,TGTGCCATCAGGGATCACAGGGGCAACACTGAAGCTTTCTTT,CAIRDHRGNTEAFF
NA,TRBV29-1,TRBJ2-7,13,NA,TGCAGCGCGATCCGGGACACCTACTACGAGCAGTACTTC,CSAIRDTYYEQYF
NA,TRBV27,TRBJ2-1,14,TRBD2,TGTGCCAGCAGTTTATTGGCGGGAGTAGGTGAGCAGTTCTTC,CASSLLAGVGEQFF
NA,TRBV7-9,TRBJ2-7,15,NA,TGTGCCAGCAGCTTAGTCGGGCGGGGCTTCAACGAGCAGTACTTC,CASSLVGRGFNEQYF
few,TRBV5-1,TRBJ2-3,14,TRBD2,TGCGCCAGCAGCTTTAGCGGGAGCACAGATACGCAGTATTTT,CASSFSGSTDTQYF
NA,TRBV6-4,TRBJ2-2,14,NA,TGTGCCAGCAGTGGGACTACAAACACCGGGGAGCTGTTTTTT,CASSGTTNTGELFF
NA,TRBV25-1,TRBJ2-7,14,TRBD2,TGTGCCAGCAGCTTAGCGGGAGAGGTGTACGAGCAGTACTTC,CASSLAGEVYEQYF
NA,TRBV9,TRBJ1-1,12,NA,TGTGCCAGCAGCGCATGGGCAGGGGAAGCTTTCTTT,CASSAWAGEAFF
NA,TRBV18,TRBJ1-5,16,TRBD1,TGTGCCAGCTCACTCGGTACGGGACAGGGAACTCAGCCCCAGCATTTT,CASSLGTGQGTQPQHF
NA,TRBV6-5,TRBJ1-5,14,TRBD1,TGTGCCAGCAGTCGACAGGGCGGGCAATGGCCCCAGCATTTT,CASSRQGGQWPQHF
NA,TRBV11-3,TRBJ2-5,14,NA,TGTGCCAGCAGCCTACAGGGTATGGAAGAGACCCAGTACTTC,CASSLQGMEETQYF
NA,TRBV9,TRBJ1-1,18,NA,TGTGCCAGCAGCGTGCTACCCCCAGGAGGGCTGCCGGGGGCTGAAGCTTTCTTT,CASSVLPPGGLPGAEAFF
once,TRBV5-6,TRBJ1-1,15,TRBD1,TGTGCCAGCAGCTTACTACAGGGGGTAAACACTGAAGCTTTCTTT,CASSLLQGVNTEAFF